This T cell receptor (beta chain) was captured in a study of PD-L1 blockade in urothelial cancer. Sequenced by immunoSEQ multiplex PCR; TCRdb stores in-frame clones only, minus some. Among 45,000 to 65,000 clones listed, approximately 84% were seen once. Between the trimmed V and J ends, which lost 0 bases and 9 bases, there was a span of 6 bases. Germline V gives CDR1 ENHRY, CDR2 SYGVKD. The CDR3 consists of 12 residues. Sequencing was performed on PBMCs, taken around atezolizumab (anti-PD-L1) treatment. The sequence derives from a man in his forties or fifties with urothelial cancer. V and J are TRBV10-3 and TRBJ1-5; D is unclear. The CDR3 DNA is TGTGCCATCAGTGAGTCTGAGGGGCCCCAGCATTTT. It yields the protein CAISESEGPQHF.